This passage covers 24 T cell receptor beta chains from one sample sequenced in a study of T-cell memory formation after mild COVID-19. TCRdb independently ran MiXCR on the 5' RACE reads; one entry per CDR3 protein. Counted here are about 270,000 distinct CDR3 sequences, roughly 16% occurring once; the ten biggest clones make up 20% to 25%. The material sequenced was PBMCs or a T cell subset sorted from them (not recorded which). The receptors stem from a man aged 18 to 29 who had mild COVID-19 (a few samples of this study predate the infection). Cell type and time point are not known.

This clonotype was seen more than once but under ten times. The rearrangement joins TRBV11-2 to TRBJ2-7, with D perhaps being TRBD1 or TRBD2 (6 bases each). Per germline, CDR1 SGHAT and CDR2 FQNNGV. V dropped 0 bases and J dropped 3 bases, with 18 bases sitting between them. This CDR3 is built from 17 residues. This CDR3 reads CASSLDDPRGLGYEQYV. CDR3 bases: TGTGCCAGCAGCTTAGATGACCCCCGGGGGCTCGGCTACGAGCAGTACGTC.

The rearrangement joins TRBV15 to TRBJ2-1, with no clear D. CDR3 size: 13 residues. V was pared by 1 base and J by 10 bases, with 11 bases between. Germline CDR1 LNHNV, CDR2 YYDKDF (reference sequence). CDR3 protein: CATSRGVEQEQFF. CDR3 nucleotides: TGTGCCACCAGCAGAGGGGTTGAACAGGAGCAGTTCTTC.

This sequence joins TRBV2 and TRBJ2-4, with TRBD2 identical over 10 bases. With V trimmed by 10 bases and J by 5 bases, 2 bases remained unmatched. The CDR3 covers 12 residues. Germline CDR1 and CDR2: SNHLY and FYNNEI. CDR3 sequence reads: CATGLAENIQYF. CDR3 nucleotides: TGTGCCACCGGACTAGCGGAAAACATTCAGTACTTC.

This clonotype was seen a handful of times. The chain couples TRBV6-2 or TRBV6-3 to TRBJ1-1; no clear D. Germline V gives CDR1 MNHEY, CDR2 SVGEGT. V lost 1 base and J 5 bases, leaving 11 bases between the germline ends. The CDR3 runs to 14 residues. CDR3 sequence (DNA): TGTGCCAGCAGTTACTTGGACCTGGGGACTGAAGCTTTCTTT. It codes for CASSYLDLGTEAFF.

The rearrangement links TRBV7-2 to TRBJ1-6; D is ambiguous. Trimming stripped 4 bases from V and 7 bases from J, with 5 bases between. The CDR3 extends over 12 amino acids. CDR1 and CDR2 (germline): SGHTA, FQGNSA. CDR3 bases: TGTGCCAGCAGCTCAACGAATTCACCCCTCCACTTT. This gives the protein CASSSTNSPLHF.

The chain has TRBV5-1 and TRBJ2-7; D gene ambiguous. The germline gives CDR1 SGHRS, CDR2 YFSETQ. This CDR3 has 12 amino acids. The V end lost 4 bases, the J end lost 6 bases, and 11 bases lay between the germline ends. This CDR3 reads CASSLTPSEQYF. The CDR3, as DNA: TGCGCCAGCAGCCTGACACCCTCCGAGCAGTACTTC.

The J gene is TRBJ2-1, the V gene TRBV7-2; TRBD2 matches 11 bases. Germline assignment: CDR1 SGHTA and CDR2 FQGNSA. The CDR3 extends over 15 amino acids. V gave up 3 bases and J gave up 10 bases; unmatched junction bases: 8. The CDR3 DNA is TGTGCCAGCAGCTTTAGCGGGGGGGGCCCACGGGAGCAGTTCTTC. It yields the protein CASSFSGGGPREQFF.

This clonotype was found a few times. The CDR3 DNA reads as TGTGCCAGCAGCTTGGATCACAGCCTGGATAATTCACCCCTCCACTTT. Its protein product is CASSLDHSLDNSPLHF. The chain employs TRBV5-5 and TRBJ1-6, with no clear D. V gave up 0 bases and J gave up 5 bases, with 12 bases separating them. Germline V gene lookup returns CDR1 SGHKS and CDR2 YYEKEE (reference sequence). The CDR3 covers 16 residues.

This clonotype was found many times. This sequence joins TRBV6-6 and TRBJ2-1, with D unclear. V was clipped by 0 bases and J by 3 bases, with 6 bases between them. Per germline, CDR1 MNHNY and CDR2 SVGAGI (reference sequence). The CDR3 is 14 residues long. This CDR3 reads CASSYSQVYNEQFF. The CDR3 region has the DNA TGTGCCAGCAGTTACTCTCAAGTCTACAATGAGCAGTTCTTC.

This clonotype was counted between two and nine times. The rearrangement links TRBV7-6 to TRBJ1-1; the match to TRBD1 covers 8 bases. CDR3 length: 13 amino acids. V lost 8 bases, J lost 4 bases, and 6 bases stayed unmatched. In germline, CDR1 is SGHVS, CDR2 FNYEAQ. This chain's CDR3 is CASGQGGGTEAFF. In DNA form, the CDR3 reads TGTGCCAGCGGACAGGGTGGGGGCACTGAAGCTTTCTTT.

V and J are TRBV19 and TRBJ1-1, with 7 bases lining up with TRBD1. Unmatched junction bases numbered 9, after V lost 4 bases and J lost 4 bases. Germline V gives CDR1 LNHDA, CDR2 SQIVND (reference sequence). This CDR3 has 15 amino acids. The CDR3 sequence is CASSKVQGSGTEAFF. CDR3 bases: TGTGCCAGTAGTAAAGTACAGGGGAGCGGCACTGAAGCTTTCTTT.

Many counts were recorded for this clonotype. The chain combines TRBV29-1 with TRBJ1-2; D not resolved. This CDR3 spans 13 amino acids. V was cut by 5 bases and J by 0 bases, with 10 bases left in between. Germline loops: CDR1 SQVTM, CDR2 ANQGSEA. CDR3 sequence: CSVRVGANYGYTF. The CDR3 DNA reads TGCAGCGTTCGAGTCGGAGCTAACTATGGCTACACCTTC.

This clonotype was observed many times. DNA for the CDR3: TGTGCCAGCAGTTATCGGGACAGGGGGTCCGGGACCAAAAACATTCAGTACTTC. It specifies CASSYRDRGSGTKNIQYF. This sequence joins TRBV6-6 and TRBJ2-4; 11 bases agree with TRBD1. CDR1 is MNHNY and CDR2 is SVGAGI in the germline V gene (reference sequence). J gave up 2 bases and V 3 bases, and 9 bases lay outside the gene matches. This CDR3 is 18 amino acids long.

Regarding this clonotype: With a much larger clone just one base away, this may be a read error. This chain connects TRBV9 to TRBJ2-1; 10 bases match TRBD1. The CDR3 runs 15 residues. Germline values: CDR1 SGDLS, CDR2 YYNGEE. The CDR3 is CASSVAGQGDNEQLF. The CDR3 DNA reads TGTGCCAGCAGCGTTGCCGGACAGGGGGACAATGAGCAGTTATTC.

This clonotype was seen only a few times. V and J are TRBV11-1 and TRBJ2-7; the D gene is possibly TRBD1 (6 bases). V lost 1 base and J 1 base, leaving 11 bases between the germline ends. The CDR3 is made up of 15 amino acids. The germline V gene has CDR1 SGHAT and CDR2 FQDESV (reference sequence). CDR3: CASSLEQGPSYEQYV. CDR3 nucleotide sequence: TGTGCCAGCAGCTTAGAACAGGGACCTTCCTACGAGCAGTACGTC.

In its sample, this clonotype was seen many times. The genes are TRBV29-1 and TRBJ2-5; D gene uncertain. The CDR3 extends over 11 amino acids. Germline V gene data show CDR1 as SQVTM and CDR2 as ANQGSEA. The CDR3 DNA follows: TGCGGCGCTACTCCCAGCCAGACCCAGTACTTC. It codes for CGATPSQTQYF.

This clonotype was seen ten or more times. The chain uses TRBV2 and TRBJ2-7; D gene uncertain. The germline CDR1 and CDR2 sequences are SNHLY and FYNNEI. This CDR3 comprises 13 residues. The V end was cut by 8 bases, the J end by 0 bases, with 11 bases between. The DNA for the CDR3 is TGTGCCAGCGAAAGGGAAGCCTCCTACGAGCAGTACGTC. Its translation is CASEREASYEQYV.

The sample holds a few counts of this clonotype. The chain couples TRBV20-1 to TRBJ1-4; D call uncertain. From germline, CDR1 is DFQATT and CDR2 SNEGSKA (reference sequence). V was clipped by 5 bases and J by 4 bases, with 14 bases between them. The CDR3 consists of 14 residues. The CDR3 reads CSARPTGLNEKLFF. Here the CDR3 DNA reads TGCAGTGCTCGCCCCACCGGGCTTAATGAAAAACTGTTTTTT.

J is TRBJ1-6 and V is TRBV3-1; TRBD1 might be the D (5 bases). This CDR3 comprises 14 residues. The germline V gene has CDR1 LGHDT and CDR2 YNNKEL (reference sequence). V was pared by 3 bases and J by 10 bases, with 13 bases between. The CDR3 here is CASSHGSPGSPLHF. CDR3 in DNA: TGTGCCAGCAGCCACGGGTCCCCAGGGTCACCCCTCCACTTT.

This clonotype was counted only a few times. The CDR3 here is CASSLSQGIQPQHF. CDR3 DNA: TGTGCCAGCAGCCTTAGTCAGGGAATCCAGCCCCAGCATTTT. The chain uses TRBV7-2 and TRBJ1-5; tentatively, D is TRBD1 (5 bases). Germline V gene lookup returns CDR1 SGHTA and CDR2 FQGNSA. This CDR3 comprises 14 residues. V lost 5 bases to trimming and J lost 7 bases, with 15 bases between them.

CDR3 nucleotide sequence: TGTGCCAGCAGCGTAGACACTAGCCGAGAGACCCAGTACTTC. Its protein product is CASSVDTSRETQYF. The gene calls are TRBV9 and TRBJ2-5; D may be TRBD2 (6 bases). The CDR3 totals 14 residues. Germline CDR1 and CDR2: SGDLS and YYNGEE. Trimming took 0 bases from V and 4 from J, leaving 10 bases between them.

J is TRBJ1-2 and V is TRBV5-1, with 9 bases that match TRBD1. The CDR3 covers 16 residues. Germline lookup yields CDR1 SGHRS and CDR2 YFSETQ. V lost 3 bases and J lost 7; bases outside the gene matches: 13. The CDR3 sequence: CASSSGTGRSLLGYTF. The CDR3 DNA follows: TGCGCCAGCAGCTCCGGGACAGGGCGCTCATTACTTGGCTACACCTTC.

As for this clonotype: The germline gene is not matched at one end of the junction; a read error may be the cause. The chain links TRBV6-2 or TRBV6-3 to TRBJ1-2; TRBD1 is a possible D gene (5 bases). In germline, CDR1 is MNHEY, CDR2 SVGEGT. The CDR3 runs to 13 residues. CDR3 loop: CASRYYRTEGYTF. Here the CDR3 DNA reads TGTGCCAGCAGATACTACAGGACGGAAGGCTACACCTTC.

This clonotype was observed a few times. V gene TRBV6-2 or TRBV6-3 combines with J gene TRBJ2-1, with 10 bases lining up with TRBD2. CDR3 length equals 18 residues. V lost 4 bases and J lost 3; bases outside the gene matches: 12. Germline V gene data show CDR1 as MNHEY and CDR2 as SVGEGT. The CDR3 DNA sequence: TGTGCCAGCAGTTGGAATAGGAAAGCGGGGGGGCACTACAATGAGCAGTTCTTC. Protein product: CASSWNRKAGGHYNEQFF.